A selection of T cell receptor beta chains follows, all from one sample in a study of lymphopenia after photon versus proton radiotherapy. TCRdb's copy holds only in-frame clones and misses some; the assay was immunoSEQ multiplex PCR. The table records 25,000 to 30,000 clones, about 81% of them present only once. This material consisted of peripheral blood, taken from a patient treated with photon-based radiotherapy. The receptors come from a man aged 45-65 years with gastric cancer. The CDR3 runs from the conserved cysteine through the conserved F or W. D genes are given only for firm matches. Expanded clones get a size class; other rows say once, few or many, or leave the size out.

clone_size	d_call	v_call	j_call	cdr3_length	cdr3_nt	cdr3_aa
NA	NA	TRBV11-3	TRBJ2-5	14	TGTGCCAGCAGCTTAGGGGCGGGGGCAGAGACCCAGTACTTC	CASSLGAGAETQYF
NA	NA	TRBV7-9	TRBJ2-2	15	TGTGCCAGCAGCTTAGGGGCAGTAAACACCGGGGAGCTGTTTTTT	CASSLGAVNTGELFF
NA	NA	TRBV5-1	TRBJ1-1	13	TGCGCCAGCAGCTTAGGCCCCCCTGGTGAAGCTTTCTTT	CASSLGPPGEAFF
NA	NA	TRBV7-2	TRBJ1-2	14	TGTGCCAGCAGCACCCAGACAGCCAGCTATGGCTACACCTTC	CASSTQTASYGYTF
NA	TRBD1	TRBV11-2	TRBJ2-2	15	TGTGCCAGCAGCTTAGGGACAGGGATCACCGGGGAGCTGTTTTTT	CASSLGTGITGELFF
NA	TRBD1	TRBV11-2	TRBJ1-2	17	TGTGCCAGCAGCTTAGATGGGACAGGATATTCCCCAGGTGGCTACACCTTC	CASSLDGTGYSPGGYTF
medium-sized	NA	TRBV7-9	TRBJ2-2	16	TGTGCCAGCAGCTTAAGAAAGGGGGCGAACACCGGGGAGCTGTTTTTT	CASSLRKGANTGELFF
NA	NA	TRBV19	TRBJ2-1	12	TGTGCCAGTAGTATTGAGGGGCGGGAGCAGTTCTTC	CASSIEGREQFF
NA	NA	TRBV9	TRBJ2-3	14	TGTGCCAGCAGCATCGCACTAGCAACAGATACGCAGTATTTT	CASSIALATDTQYF
NA	NA	TRBV5-6	TRBJ1-3	15	TGTGCCAGCAGCGATGGTCCTATCTCTGGAAACACCATATATTTT	CASSDGPISGNTIYF
NA	TRBD1	TRBV7-9	TRBJ1-1	19	TGTGCCAGCAGCTTAGTGAAGGGGGACAGGGGGCGAATGAACACTGAAGCTTTCTTT	CASSLVKGDRGRMNTEAFF
NA	TRBD1	TRBV5-1	TRBJ2-3	17	TGCGCCAGCAACTCCTTTACTGGACAGGCCTACACAGATACGCAGTATTTT	CASNSFTGQAYTDTQYF
once	TRBD1	TRBV7-3	TRBJ1-2	13	TGTGCCAGCGCTGCGGACAGGGATTATGGCTACACCTTC	CASAADRDYGYTF
NA	NA	TRBV5-1	TRBJ2-3	16	TGCGCCAGCAGCATTGGGACTGTTGAGTACACAGATACGCAGTATTTT	CASSIGTVEYTDTQYF
NA	TRBD1	TRBV29-1	TRBJ1-5	14	TGCAGCGTTGTTGACAGGGGCAACAATCAGCCCCAGCATTTT	CSVVDRGNNQPQHF
NA	TRBD1	TRBV30	TRBJ2-3	13	TGTGCCTGGAGCGGGACAGGCACAGATACGCAGTATTTT	CAWSGTGTDTQYF
NA	NA	TRBV7-9	TRBJ1-2	15	TGTGCCAGCAGCTTACGGGGGGCAGGAGTTGATGGCTACACCTTC	CASSLRGAGVDGYTF
NA	NA	TRBV7-6	TRBJ1-3	14	TGTGCCAGCAGCTCACAGATCTCTGGAAACACCATATATTTT	CASSSQISGNTIYF
NA	NA	TRBV2	TRBJ1-5	15	TGTGCCAGTCTAGGGGGAGAAAAGGAAGGTCAGCCCCAGCATTTT	CASLGGEKEGQPQHF
few	NA	TRBV19	TRBJ1-1	14	TGTGCCAGTAGTATATCCGGCTCCAACACTGAAGCTTTCTTT	CASSISGSNTEAFF
once	NA	TRBV7-7	TRBJ2-3	15	TGTGCCAGCAGCCTGACCGACGGGTTGGCAGATACGCAGTATTTT	CASSLTDGLADTQYF
NA	NA	TRBV12-5	TRBJ1-1	11	TGTGCTAGTGGCCAGAACACTGAAGCTTTCTTT	CASGQNTEAFF
few	NA	TRBV7-9	TRBJ2-1	18	TGTGCCAGCAGCTTAGATTCGGTCGCCAGGACAGTCTACAATGAGCAGTTCTTC	CASSLDSVARTVYNEQFF
few	TRBD1	TRBV2	TRBJ1-1	13	TGTGCCAGCTCAGGGACAGTGAACACTGAAGCTTTCTTT	CASSGTVNTEAFF
NA	NA	TRBV9	TRBJ1-3	16	TGTGCCAGCAGCGTAGTATCGGCAGGGACAGGAAACACCATATATTTT	CASSVVSAGTGNTIYF
NA	NA	TRBV19	TRBJ1-5	13	TGTGCCAGTAGTTCTGGGGGCCCTCAGCCCCAGCATTTT	CASSSGGPQPQHF
NA	TRBD1	TRBV6-4	TRBJ2-2	14	TGTGCCAGCAGCCGACAGGGGGCCCACGGGGAGCTGTTTTTT	CASSRQGAHGELFF
NA	NA	TRBV14	TRBJ2-1	14	TGTGCCAGCAGCCAAGTTTCTGCGGGACTGGAGCAGTTCTTC	CASSQVSAGLEQFF
NA	NA	TRBV2	TRBJ2-3	15	TGTGCCAGCACCCGGTTGACTACCCTCACAGATACGCAGTATTTT	CASTRLTTLTDTQYF
once	NA	TRBV7-2	TRBJ1-1	11	TGTGCCAGCAGCCAAAGGGGGAATGCTTTCTTT	CASSQRGNAFF
NA	TRBD2	TRBV4-2	TRBJ2-3	16	TGTGCCAGCAGCCAAACGACTAGCGGGGGGATCCATACGCAGTATTTT	CASSQTTSGGIHTQYF
NA	NA	TRBV9	TRBJ2-1	15	TGTGCCAGCAGCGCCGTCTACCAACCCCACAATGAGCAGTTCTTC	CASSAVYQPHNEQFF
NA	NA	TRBV30	TRBJ2-1	13	TGTGCCTGGAATCGGGGGCTTGACTATGAGCAGTTCTTC	CAWNRGLDYEQFF
NA	TRBD1	TRBV10-3	TRBJ1-2	13	TGTGCCACTGGGACAGGGGGGCCCTATGGCTACACCTTC	CATGTGGPYGYTF
NA	NA	TRBV6-1	TRBJ2-5	11	TGTGCCAGCAAGCTGCAAGAGACCCAGTACTTC	CASKLQETQYF
NA	NA	TRBV4-3	TRBJ1-2	16	TGCGCCAGCAGCCAAGATCTAGTCCGCGCTAACTATGGCTACACCTTC	CASSQDLVRANYGYTF
NA	TRBD2	TRBV5-4	TRBJ2-5	16	TGTGCCACCACCTCCCGGTGGGCTAGCGGGGAAGAGACCCAGTACTTC	CATTSRWASGEETQYF
NA	NA	TRBV10-3	TRBJ2-1	12	TGTGCCATCAAAGTCCGGGACAATGAGCAGTTCTTC	CAIKVRDNEQFF
NA	NA	TRBV7-3	TRBJ2-1	15	TGTGCCAGCAGGTTGCTGGAGACTTTCGGAAATGAGCAGTTCTTC	CASRLLETFGNEQFF
NA	NA	TRBV19	TRBJ1-1	11	TGTGCCAGTAGTAACAGGGTTGAAGCTTTCTTT	CASSNRVEAFF
NA	NA	TRBV27	TRBJ1-2	13	TGTGCCAGCAGTTTAGGACGGACGTCTGGCTACACCTTC	CASSLGRTSGYTF
NA	NA	TRBV30	TRBJ1-1	12	TGTGCCTGCCAAATATTTGGTTCTGAAGCTTTCTTT	CACQIFGSEAFF
NA	TRBD1	TRBV18	TRBJ2-7	14	TGTGCCAGCTCACCCCGGGACAGCTCCTACGAGCAGTACTTC	CASSPRDSSYEQYF
few	NA	TRBV7-6	TRBJ2-5	13	TGTGCCAGCAGTTTCAGGGGCGGGGAGACCCAGTACTTC	CASSFRGGETQYF
NA	TRBD2	TRBV6-5	TRBJ2-1	16	TGTGCCAGCAGTTGGGTCACTAGCGGGGGGGGCAATGAGCAGTTCTTC	CASSWVTSGGGNEQFF
NA	NA	TRBV10-1	TRBJ2-3	11	TGCGCCAGCAGTGAGGCAGATACGCAGTATTTT	CASSEADTQYF
NA	NA	TRBV2	TRBJ1-5	14	TGTGCCAGCAGTGTTGGGAGGGTTCATCAGCCCCAGCATTTT	CASSVGRVHQPQHF
NA	NA	TRBV5-4	TRBJ1-1	15	TGTGCCAGCAGCCTCCTGGGGGGTTGGGACACTGAAGCTTTCTTT	CASSLLGGWDTEAFF
NA	NA	TRBV5-1	TRBJ2-4	13	TGCGCCAGCAGCTTCAGGGCGGCGGACATTCAGTACTTC	CASSFRAADIQYF
NA	TRBD1	TRBV29-1	TRBJ2-3	16	TGCAGCGCAGGGGACAGGGGTCGCCCTGTCACAGATACGCAGTATTTT	CSAGDRGRPVTDTQYF
NA	NA	TRBV7-3	TRBJ2-1	16	TGTGCCAGCAGCCCCATGGACGGGAGCTCCTACAATGAGCAGTTCTTC	CASSPMDGSSYNEQFF
NA	NA	TRBV21-1	TRBJ2-5	16	TGTGCCAGCAGCAAATCCCGGACTAGCGGGCCAGAGACCCAGTACTTC	CASSKSRTSGPETQYF
NA	TRBD1	TRBV27	TRBJ2-3	13	TGTGCCAGCAGTTTATCACAGGGGAACGCGCAGTATTTT	CASSLSQGNAQYF
NA	NA	TRBV4-3	TRBJ2-1	16	TGCGCCAGCAGCCAAGATAGGGGGACTATGGGGAATGAGCAGTTCTTC	CASSQDRGTMGNEQFF
few	TRBD1	TRBV19	TRBJ1-5	15	TGTGCCAGTAACAGGGGTCCCCCTAGCAATCAGCCCCAGCATTTT	CASNRGPPSNQPQHF